These T cell receptor beta chains were read from a single sample in a study of T-cell reconstitution after alpha-beta-depleted transplantation in children. TCRdb re-analysed the PCR reads in MiXCR, keeping a single row per CDR3 protein. The table has around 18,000 distinct CDR3 sequences, 4.5% to 6.5% seen once. The sample consisted of PBMCs, taken before TCRalphabeta/CD19-depleted stem cell transplant. The source of these receptors is a boy aged 10-17 years with acute lymphoblastic leukemia, due to receive a stem cell transplant. The CDR3 runs from the conserved cysteine through the conserved F or W. A D gene is named only where the DNA matches it firmly. Rows give clone size only sometimes, using once, few, many, or a class for an expanded clone.

clone_size	d_call	v_call	cdr3_length	j_call	cdr3_nt	cdr3_aa
many	.	TRBV20-1	13	TRBJ2-7	TGCAGTGCAAGAAAGTCGGCGGCTCTCGAGCAGTACTTC	CSARKSAALEQYF
.	.	TRBV7-2	14	TRBJ1-2	TGTGCCAGCAGCTTAGATGGGTTGAACTATGGCTACACCTTC	CASSLDGLNYGYTF
many	TRBD1	TRBV20-1	13	TRBJ1-1	TGCAGTGCTAGTCAGGGGGGGACCACTGAAGCTTTCTTT	CSASQGGTTEAFF
many	TRBD2	TRBV7-9	15	TRBJ2-1	TGTGCCAGCAGCGCTGGGACTAGCGGGTACAATGAGCAGTTCTTC	CASSAGTSGYNEQFF
medium-sized	.	TRBV5-8	16	TRBJ1-1	TGTGCCAGCAGCTTGGTGACCTCCTGGATGAACACTGAAGCTTTCTTT	CASSLVTSWMNTEAFF
many	.	TRBV12-3/TRBV12-4	13	TRBJ2-3	TGTGCCAGCAGCCAAACCTTCCTCGATACGCAGTATTTT	CASSQTFLDTQYF
many	.	TRBV5-8	17	TRBJ1-6	TGTGCCAGCAGCCTCGCGGGGGGAGGGGACTATAATTCACCCCTCCACTTT	CASSLAGGGDYNSPLHF
many	TRBD2	TRBV3-1	16	TRBJ2-3	TGTGCCAGCAGCCACCGACTAGCGGGAGGCACAGATACGCAGTATTTT	CASSHRLAGGTDTQYF
medium-sized	.	TRBV4-3	14	TRBJ1-1	TGCGCCAGCAGCCAAGATGGGGGGTACAGTGAAGCTTTCTTT	CASSQDGGYSEAFF
many	TRBD1	TRBV4-3	18	TRBJ2-7	TGCGCCAGCAGCCATCCATCGACAGGACAGGGGAGACCCTACGAGCAGTACTTC	CASSHPSTGQGRPYEQYF
many	.	TRBV7-8	15	TRBJ2-2	TGTGCCAGCAGCTTAGTGAGGTTGGACACCGGGGAGCTGTTTTTT	CASSLVRLDTGELFF
.	.	TRBV29-1	16	TRBJ1-1	TGCAGTATTCGAGGTGGGGCGAATTTGCGGGAGGTTGAAGCTTTCTTT	CSIRGGANLREVEAFF
few	.	TRBV5-5	14	TRBJ2-1	TGTGCCAGCAGCTGGGGGTCCACTTACGGTGAGCAGTTCTTC	CASSWGSTYGEQFF
medium-sized	.	TRBV20-1	10	TRBJ2-7	TGCAGTGCTCGGGGCTACGAGCAGTACTTC	CSARGYEQYF
many	.	TRBV7-3	13	TRBJ2-1	TGTGCCAGCAGCTTAAATACGGGAGATGAGCAGTTCTTC	CASSLNTGDEQFF
many	.	TRBV27	14	TRBJ1-1	TGTGCCAGCAGTTTTGCGGGGATGAGGACTGAAGCTTTCTTT	CASSFAGMRTEAFF
many	.	TRBV6-6	15	TRBJ2-6	TGTGCCAGCAGATTCTTAGCGTCTGGGGCCAACGTCCTGACTTTC	CASRFLASGANVLTF
medium-sized	.	TRBV7-2	17	TRBJ2-2	TGTGCCAGCAGCCCACCTTACCGGGAATGGTACACCGGGGAGCTGTTTTTT	CASSPPYREWYTGELFF
many	TRBD2	TRBV28	12	TRBJ2-7	TGTGCTACCGGGGAGGGAGCCTACGAGCAGTACTTC	CATGEGAYEQYF
many	.	TRBV12-3/TRBV12-4	13	TRBJ1-2	TGTGCCAGCAGTTTAACTCCAGCCTATGGCTACACCTTC	CASSLTPAYGYTF
many	.	TRBV7-2	16	TRBJ1-4	TGTGCCAGCAGCTCAATCAGCGGGGGGGTGTACGAAAAACTGTTTTTT	CASSSISGGVYEKLFF
many	.	TRBV5-5	13	TRBJ1-1	TGTGCCAGCAGCTTGGCCCTGGGCACTGAAGCTTTCTTT	CASSLALGTEAFF
many	.	TRBV11-2	15	TRBJ1-3	TGTGCCAGCAGCTCAATCCCGACAGGAGGAAACACCATATATTTT	CASSSIPTGGNTIYF
large	.	TRBV5-6	11	TRBJ2-1	TGTGCCAGCAGCTACTACAATGAGCAGTTCTTC	CASSYYNEQFF
many	TRBD1	TRBV6-5	14	TRBJ1-1	TGTGCCAGCAGTTACGACAGGGGGAGCACTGAAGCTTTCTTT	CASSYDRGSTEAFF
many	.	TRBV24-1	15	TRBJ2-7	TGTGCCACCAGTGACCCTCGGGACACTTCCTACGAGCAGTACTTC	CATSDPRDTSYEQYF
medium-sized	TRBD2	TRBV4-2	14	TRBJ2-1	TGTGCCAGCAGTCAGGGACTAGCCTACAATGAGCAGTTCTTC	CASSQGLAYNEQFF
many	TRBD1	TRBV20-1	12	TRBJ2-7	TGCAGTGCCGGGACAGGGGCCTACGAGCAGTACTTC	CSAGTGAYEQYF
many	.	TRBV3-1	13	TRBJ1-5	TGTGCCAGCAGCCAAGGTCTGGGTCAGCCCCAGCATTTT	CASSQGLGQPQHF
many	.	TRBV5-1	15	TRBJ1-2	TGCGCCAGCAGCTTGCCCGGGCAGGGTCTCGGAGGCTACACCTTC	CASSLPGQGLGGYTF
many	TRBD1	TRBV7-9	15	TRBJ2-7	TGTGCCAGCAGTTCCGACAGGGATCAGGTCTACGAGCAGTACTTC	CASSSDRDQVYEQYF
many	TRBD1	TRBV25-1	19	TRBJ2-1	TGTGCCAGCAGTGATTCACAGGGGTGGTCGGGAAGCTCCTACAATGAGCAGTTCTTC	CASSDSQGWSGSSYNEQFF
many	.	TRBV7-9	16	TRBJ1-5	TGTGCCAGCAGCTTAGGGGGCACGGGTAGCAATCAGCCCCAGCATTTT	CASSLGGTGSNQPQHF
many	TRBD2	TRBV5-1	15	TRBJ2-5	TGCGCCAGCAGCTCCCGCAGCGGGGGGCTAGAGACCCAGTACTTC	CASSSRSGGLETQYF
many	.	TRBV5-4	15	TRBJ2-7	TGTGCCAGCAGCCTACAGGAACCCGGGGGTTACGAGCAGTACTTC	CASSLQEPGGYEQYF
many	.	TRBV6-2/TRBV6-3	14	TRBJ2-7	TGTGCCAGCTCATCGGCAGACCACTCCTACGAGCAGTACTTC	CASSSADHSYEQYF
few	.	TRBV4-2	14	TRBJ2-7	TGTGCCAGCAGCCAAGTTGGCCAGAGCTACGAGCAGTACTTC	CASSQVGQSYEQYF
many	.	TRBV28	13	TRBJ2-5	TGTGCCAGCAGCCCAGGGGTCCAAGAGACCCAGTACTTC	CASSPGVQETQYF
medium-sized	TRBD1	TRBV7-8	14	TRBJ1-5	TGTGCCAGCAGCACGGACAGGGGCAATCAGCCCCAGCATTTT	CASSTDRGNQPQHF
many	.	TRBV27	13	TRBJ1-6	TGTGCCAGCAGTTTATCCCCTTTGGTTTCCCTCCACTTT	CASSLSPLVSLHF
many	.	TRBV7-9	14	TRBJ1-6	TGTGCCAGCAGCTTATGGGGGAGGGATTCACCCCTCCACTTT	CASSLWGRDSPLHF
.	.	TRBV12-1	14	TRBJ2-2	TGTGCCAGCAGCCCTGGGCAGAGCTGCTGGGAGCTGTTTTTT	CASSPGQSCWELFF
many	.	TRBV5-8	16	TRBJ2-1	TGTGCCAGCAGCTCCCCCCCTGAAGTGTGGTACAATGAGCAGTTCTTC	CASSSPPEVWYNEQFF
.	.	TRBV7-2	15	TRBJ2-5	TGCGCCAGCAGTTTGTGTCAGGGCGTCGGGGAGACCCAGTACTTC	CASSLCQGVGETQYF
many	.	TRBV5-6	13	TRBJ2-5	TGTGCCAGCAGTAACTTACCCAAAGTGACCCAGTACTTC	CASSNLPKVTQYF
many	.	TRBV7-9	13	TRBJ2-5	TGTGCCAGCAGCTTAGCGGGAGTAGAGACCCAGTACTTC	CASSLAGVETQYF
many	TRBD1	TRBV7-8	18	TRBJ1-3	TGTGCCAGCAGCTTAGTGGCGCAGGGGGCTTGGTCGGGAAACACCATATATTTT	CASSLVAQGAWSGNTIYF
medium-sized	.	TRBV20-1	15	TRBJ1-4	TGCAGTGCTAGAGATCCGGGTACAACTAATGAAAAACTGTTTTTT	CSARDPGTTNEKLFF
many	TRBD2	TRBV3-1	14	TRBJ2-7	TGTGCCAGCGGCCGCACTAGCGCCACCTACGAGCAGTACTTC	CASGRTSATYEQYF
many	TRBD2	TRBV20-1	12	TRBJ2-3	TGCAGTGGCCTAGCGGGAGGTGATACGCAGTATTTT	CSGLAGGDTQYF
medium-sized	TRBD1	TRBV12-3/TRBV12-4	14	TRBJ2-3	TGTGCCAGCAGTTTAAGGGGGCGTACGGATACGCAGTATTTT	CASSLRGRTDTQYF
many	.	TRBV4-1	18	TRBJ2-3	TGCGCCAGCAGCCGGGAGGATCCTGCCCTTAACCCCACAGATACGCAGTATTTT	CASSREDPALNPTDTQYF
many	.	TRBV5-5	15	TRBJ2-7	TGTGCCAGCAGCCTCGACCCCGACATGTCCTACGAGCAGTACTTC	CASSLDPDMSYEQYF
.	.	TRBV5-4	16	TRBJ1-4	TGTGCCAGCAGCTTGAGGACGGTAGCAACTAATGAAAAACTGTTTTTT	CASSLRTVATNEKLFF
medium-sized	.	TRBV6-5	15	TRBJ1-3	TGTGCCAGCAGTGTACACAGAGAAACTGGAAACACCATATATTTT	CASSVHRETGNTIYF
medium-sized	.	TRBV5-1	14	TRBJ2-5	TGCGCCAGCAGCTTGTACGGCGGAGAAGAGACCCAGTACTTC	CASSLYGGEETQYF
medium-sized	TRBD1	TRBV5-1	16	TRBJ2-2	TGCGCCAGCAGCCCGTCGGACAGGGGGCGAAGCGGGGAGCTGTTTTTT	CASSPSDRGRSGELFF
many	.	TRBV20-1	12	TRBJ2-7	TGCAGTGCTAGAGGGGAAGGGTACGAGCAGTACTTC	CSARGEGYEQYF